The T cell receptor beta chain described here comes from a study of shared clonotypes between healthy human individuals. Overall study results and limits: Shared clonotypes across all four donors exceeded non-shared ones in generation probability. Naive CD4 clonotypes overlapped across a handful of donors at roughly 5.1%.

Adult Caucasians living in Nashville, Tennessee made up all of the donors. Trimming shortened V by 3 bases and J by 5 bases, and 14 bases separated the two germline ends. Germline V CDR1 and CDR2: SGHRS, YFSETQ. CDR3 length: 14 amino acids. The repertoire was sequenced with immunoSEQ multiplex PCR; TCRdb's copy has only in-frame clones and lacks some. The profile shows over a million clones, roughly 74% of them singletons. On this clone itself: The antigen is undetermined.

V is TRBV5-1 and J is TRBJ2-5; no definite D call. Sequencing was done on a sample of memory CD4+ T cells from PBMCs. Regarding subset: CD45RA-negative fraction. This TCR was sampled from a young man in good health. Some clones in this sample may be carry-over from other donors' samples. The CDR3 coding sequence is TGCGCCAGCAGCTCCCTCCCGATGGGGGAGACCCAGTACTTC. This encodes CASSSLPMGETQYF.